The rows below give T cell receptor beta chains drawn from one sample of a study of T cells in Graves' hyperthyroidism and ophthalmopathy. MiXCR, run by TCRdb on the multiplex PCR reads, gives a single entry per CDR3 protein. The sample consists of 700,000 to 850,000 distinct CDR3 sequences, 35% of them appearing once. The sequencing input was blood. The receptor set was obtained from a woman in her thirties or forties with Graves' hyperthyroidism. The CDR3 runs from the conserved cysteine through the conserved F or W. The D gene is left open where the match is weak. Clone size is given for some rows only: seen once, a few or many times, or a class if the clone is expanded.

V	J	D	size	CDR3	DNA
TRBV7-2	TRBJ2-2	NA	NA	CASRRDRSNGELFF	TGTGCCAGCAGAAGGGACCGGTCCAACGGGGAGCTGTTTTTT
TRBV19	TRBJ2-6	NA	NA	CASSSLGRQLTITGKSGANVLTF	TGTGCCAGTAGCTCATTAGGACGACAGCTCACGATCACAGGGAAATCTGGGGCCAACGTCCTGACTTTC
TRBV11-2	TRBJ2-7	TRBD2	many	CASSPTGTSGAHEQYF	TGTGCCAGCAGCCCCACCGGGACTAGCGGGGCCCACGAGCAGTACTTC
TRBV5-4	TRBJ1-2	NA	many	CASSLAGADGYTF	TGTGCCAGCAGCTTGGCGGGTGCGGATGGCTACACCTTC
TRBV29-1	TRBJ2-3	NA	once	CSVQGRTTDTQYF	TGCAGCGTACAGGGCAGGACCACAGATACGCAGTATTTT
TRBV20-1	TRBJ2-1	NA	NA	CSARGRNEQFF	TGCAGTGCTAGAGGGCGGAATGAGCAGTTCTTC
TRBV5-1	TRBJ1-1	NA	few	CASSWTGRGVNTEAFF	TGCGCCAGCAGCTGGACCGGACGGGGTGTGAACACTGAAGCTTTCTTT
TRBV6-5	TRBJ2-5	NA	many	CASRRRTGADQTQYF	TGTGCCAGCAGGAGGAGAACTGGGGCGGACCAGACCCAGTACTTC
TRBV12-3/TRBV12-4	TRBJ1-5	TRBD1	few	CASSFRDRGRWGNQPQHF	TGTGCCAGCAGTTTCCGGGACAGGGGGCGGTGGGGCAATCAGCCCCAGCATTTT
TRBV7-6	TRBJ1-1	TRBD1	few	CASSGDRASHLNTEAFF	TGTGCCAGCAGCGGGGACAGGGCGAGTCATCTGAACACTGAAGCTTTCTTT
TRBV7-8	TRBJ1-1	NA	NA	CASGPDPTEAFF	TGTGCCAGCGGACCCGACCCTACTGAAGCTTTCTTT
TRBV10-3	TRBJ1-2	NA	many	CAISEDRSYGYTF	TGTGCCATCAGTGAGGACAGATCCTATGGCTACACCTTC
TRBV7-9	TRBJ1-1	NA	many	CASSLRTDYTEAFF	TGTGCCAGCAGCCTTAGGACAGATTACACTGAAGCTTTCTTT
TRBV19	TRBJ1-4	TRBD1	few	CASRVQGAREKLFF	TGTGCCAGTAGGGTACAGGGGGCGCGTGAAAAACTGTTTTTT
TRBV29-1	TRBJ1-2	NA	NA	CSVTVLNYGYTF	TGCAGCGTTACGGTCCTTAACTATGGCTACACCTTC
TRBV29-1	TRBJ1-1	NA	many	CSVDDTEAFF	TGCAGCGTTGACGACACTGAAGCTTTCTTT
TRBV29-1	TRBJ1-2	NA	NA	CSVGAGGYTF	TGCAGCGTTGGGGCCGGGGGCTACACCTTC
TRBV2	TRBJ2-3	NA	NA	CVGGSTDTQYF	TGTGTCGGAGGGAGCACAGATACGCAGTATTTT
TRBV19	TRBJ1-5	NA	few	CASTPRTGAASNQPQHF	TGTGCCAGTACCCCACGAACTGGGGCCGCGAGCAATCAGCCCCAGCATTTT
TRBV5-8	TRBJ1-5	NA	few	CASSLWWGDSNQPQHF	TGTGCCAGCAGCTTGTGGTGGGGAGATAGCAATCAGCCCCAGCATTTT
TRBV4-3	TRBJ2-7	NA	NA	CASSQAGTNEQYF	TGCGCCAGCAGCCAGGCCGGGACAAACGAGCAGTACTTC
TRBV7-3	TRBJ1-2	NA	NA	CASSPGAAYGYTF	TGTGCCAGCAGCCCAGGCGCCGCTTATGGCTACACCTTC
TRBV11-2	TRBJ1-1	TRBD1	NA	CASSLSKTGGRTEAFF	TGTGCCAGCAGCTTATCCAAGACAGGGGGCAGGACTGAAGCTTTCTTT
TRBV4-1	TRBJ2-7	NA	many	CASSRLGSSEQYF	TGCGCCAGCAGCCGACTAGGGAGTTCCGAGCAGTACTTC
TRBV2	TRBJ2-5	TRBD1	NA	CASSLHSDRGQTQYF	TGTGCCAGCAGTCTCCACTCGGACAGGGGACAGACCCAGTACTTC
TRBV3-1	TRBJ1-1	NA	NA	CASSQGRGGPQAFF	TGTGCCAGCAGCCAGGGACGAGGGGGGCCGCAGGCTTTCTTT
TRBV29-1	TRBJ1-5	NA	many	CSAREGLQPQHF	TGCAGCGCACGGGAAGGGTTGCAGCCCCAGCATTTT
TRBV4-1	TRBJ1-2	NA	NA	CTSSQEGGSAYGYTF	TGCACCAGCAGCCAAGAAGGGGGTAGCGCCTATGGCTACACCTTC
TRBV24-1	TRBJ2-1	NA	NA	CATSELLVTAPNEQFF	TGTGCCACCAGTGAGTTGTTGGTCACAGCCCCCAATGAGCAGTTCTTC
TRBV20-1	TRBJ1-5	NA	many	CSAGTASNQPQHF	TGCAGTGCTGGGACGGCTAGCAATCAGCCCCAGCATTTT
TRBV19	TRBJ1-2	TRBD1	few	CASTGGTAVWRYGYTF	TGTGCCAGCACCGGAGGGACAGCCGTTTGGAGATATGGCTACACCTTC
TRBV12-3/TRBV12-4	TRBJ1-1	NA	NA	CASSSPPANTEAFF	TGTGCCAGCAGTTCCCCCCCAGCTAACACTGAAGCTTTCTTT
TRBV7-2	TRBJ1-2	NA	NA	CASSHRGDTYGYTF	TGTGCCAGCAGCCACCGGGGGGACACCTATGGCTACACCTTC
TRBV24-1	TRBJ1-2	NA	few	CATSLGGEYGYTF	TGTGCCACCTCCTTGGGGGGGGAGTATGGCTACACCTTC
TRBV7-2	TRBJ1-5	TRBD1	many	CASSSGGDRAQPQHF	TGTGCCAGCAGCTCCGGGGGGGACAGGGCCCAGCCCCAGCATTTT
TRBV7-9	TRBJ2-6	NA	few	CASRPARGANVLTF	TGTGCCAGCAGACCAGCTCGTGGGGCCAACGTCCTGACTTTC
TRBV24-1	TRBJ1-2	TRBD1	NA	CATSAADRENYGYTF	TGTGCCACCAGTGCTGCGGACAGGGAAAATTATGGCTACACCTTC
TRBV6-5	TRBJ2-7	NA	NA	CAGSTSYSYEQYF	TGTGCCGGCAGTACATCTTACTCCTACGAGCAGTACTTC
TRBV20-1	TRBJ1-4	TRBD1	few	CSARQGGGNEKLFF	TGCAGTGCTAGACAGGGGGGAGGTAATGAAAAACTGTTTTTT
TRBV6-2/TRBV6-3	TRBJ1-6	NA	NA	CASASGFLVYNSPLHF	TGTGCCAGCGCTTCAGGGTTCCTCGTTTATAATTCACCCCTCCACTTT
TRBV10-3	TRBJ1-2	NA	NA	CASSYVGTSNYGYTF	TGTGCCAGCAGTTACGTCGGGACGTCGAACTATGGCTACACCTTC
TRBV2	TRBJ1-2	NA	many	CASTTGRKMGGGYTF	TGTGCCAGCACAACCGGACGCAAGATGGGAGGTGGCTACACCTTC
TRBV7-8	TRBJ1-5	NA	NA	CASSHPGRGGQPQHF	TGTGCCAGCAGCCACCCGGGGCGGGGAGGTCAGCCCCAGCATTTT
TRBV20-1	TRBJ1-5	NA	many	CSAGTGHSNQPQHF	TGCAGTGCTGGAACAGGGCATAGCAATCAGCCCCAGCATTTT
TRBV7-8	TRBJ1-5	TRBD1	many	CASSLGTGGHQPQHF	TGTGCCAGCAGCTTAGGGACAGGGGGTCATCAGCCCCAGCATTTT
TRBV3-1	TRBJ1-2	TRBD1	few	CASSLPDRGRGYTF	TGTGCCAGCAGCCTTCCGGACAGGGGGCGAGGCTACACCTTC
TRBV7-3	TRBJ2-5	TRBD2	many	CASAQGLAGEETQYF	TGTGCCAGCGCCCAAGGACTAGCGGGGGAAGAGACCCAGTACTTC
TRBV27	TRBJ2-5	NA	once	CASSLGYWKTQYF	TGTGCCAGCAGTTTAGGGTACTGGAAGACCCAGTACTTC
TRBV6-5	TRBJ2-2	NA	NA	CASSYLLGGRELFF	TGTGCCAGCAGTTATCTTCTGGGGGGCCGGGAGCTGTTTTTT
TRBV13	TRBJ1-1	TRBD1	few	CASSQTGRGNTEAFF	TGCGCCAGCAGCCAGACAGGGAGAGGAAACACTGAAGCTTTCTTT
TRBV29-1	TRBJ1-4	NA	NA	CSVVVQGGEKLFF	TGCAGCGTTGTGGTCCAGGGCGGCGAAAAACTGTTTTTT